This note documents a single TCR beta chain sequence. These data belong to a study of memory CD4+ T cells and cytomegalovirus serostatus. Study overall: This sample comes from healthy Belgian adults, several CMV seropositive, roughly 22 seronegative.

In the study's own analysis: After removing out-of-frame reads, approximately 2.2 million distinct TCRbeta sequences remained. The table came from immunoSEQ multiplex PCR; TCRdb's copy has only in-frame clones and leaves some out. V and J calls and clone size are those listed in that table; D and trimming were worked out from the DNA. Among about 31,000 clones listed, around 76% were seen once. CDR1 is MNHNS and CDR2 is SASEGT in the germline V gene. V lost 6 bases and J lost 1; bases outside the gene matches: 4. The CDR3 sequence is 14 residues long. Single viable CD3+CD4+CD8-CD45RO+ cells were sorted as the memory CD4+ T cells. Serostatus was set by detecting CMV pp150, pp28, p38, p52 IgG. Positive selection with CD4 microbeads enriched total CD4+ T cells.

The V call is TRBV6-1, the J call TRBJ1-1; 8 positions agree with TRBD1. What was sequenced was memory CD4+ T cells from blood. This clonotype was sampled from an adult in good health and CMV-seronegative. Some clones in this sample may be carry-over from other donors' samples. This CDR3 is CASSLRGPNTEAFF. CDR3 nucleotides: TGTGCCAGCAGCCTCAGGGGGCCGAACACTGAAGCTTTCTTT.